Below are 5 T cell receptor beta chains sequenced from a single sample in a study of blood T cell repertoires in COVID-19. TCRdb's copy holds only in-frame clones and misses some; the assay was immunoSEQ multiplex PCR. The table includes 200,000 to 300,000 clones, approximately 83% detected once. The sample was PBMCs or T cells enriched from blood (not recorded which). The receptors were gathered from a woman in her thirties or forties with acute COVID-19.

The chain joins TRBV29-1 to TRBJ1-1; 7 bases map to TRBD1. Trimming at V came to 4 bases and at J to 0 bases, leaving 2 bases not matched to a gene. This CDR3 spans 13 amino acids. Germline V lookup: CDR1 SQVTM, CDR2 ANQGSEA. The CDR3 protein is CSVGGGMNTEAFF. The CDR3 nucleotides are TGCAGCGTTGGAGGGGGCATGAACACTGAAGCTTTCTTT.

This chain links TRBV4-1 with TRBJ2-1; the match to TRBD2 covers 12 bases. Germline assignment: CDR1 MGHRA and CDR2 YSYEKL. The CDR3 is 20 residues long. Trimming removed 1 base from V and 2 bases from J; junction bases left unmatched: 12. CDR3 nucleotides: TGCGCCAGCAGCCAAGCTGGGTCGAGGCTAGCGGGAGGGCCCTACAATGAGCAGTTCTTC. Translating gives CASSQAGSRLAGGPYNEQFF.

The chain couples TRBV25-1 to TRBJ1-4, with TRBD1 identical over 10 bases. The trim removed 5 bases at V and 8 bases at J, leaving 8 bases unmatched. CDR1 is MGHDK and CDR2 is SYGVNS in the germline V gene. The CDR3 loop spans 15 amino acids. The DNA of the CDR3 is TGTGCCAGCAGTACCCGACAGGGGGCAGAAGAAAAACTGTTTTTT. It specifies CASSTRQGAEEKLFF.

The chain combines TRBV7-8 with TRBJ2-7; 7 nucleotides line up with TRBD2. The germline V gene has CDR1 SGHVS and CDR2 FQNEAQ. J was trimmed by 3 bases and V by 1 base; bases with no gene match: 3. This CDR3 spans 14 amino acids. The CDR3 reads CASSLDPSGYEQYF. The CDR3 DNA reads as TGTGCCAGCAGCTTAGATCCTAGCGGCTACGAGCAGTACTTC. Filled out from reference TRBV7-8 and TRBJ2-7, the complete variable domain reads GAGVSQSPRYKVAKRGQDVALRCDPISGHVSLFWYQQALGQGPEFLTYFQNEAQLDKSGLPSDRFFAERPEGSVSTLKIQRTQQEDSAVYLCASSLDPSGYEQYFGPGTRLTVT.

The chain couples TRBV15 to TRBJ1-1; no definite D call. CDR1 and CDR2 (germline): LNHNV, YYDKDF (reference sequence). V lost 0 bases, J lost 0 bases, and 11 bases lay in between. This CDR3 spans 16 amino acids. The CDR3 DNA follows: TGTGCCACCAGCAGAGATAAGAGTCTCATGAACACTGAAGCTTTCTTT. It is translated as CATSRDKSLMNTEAFF.